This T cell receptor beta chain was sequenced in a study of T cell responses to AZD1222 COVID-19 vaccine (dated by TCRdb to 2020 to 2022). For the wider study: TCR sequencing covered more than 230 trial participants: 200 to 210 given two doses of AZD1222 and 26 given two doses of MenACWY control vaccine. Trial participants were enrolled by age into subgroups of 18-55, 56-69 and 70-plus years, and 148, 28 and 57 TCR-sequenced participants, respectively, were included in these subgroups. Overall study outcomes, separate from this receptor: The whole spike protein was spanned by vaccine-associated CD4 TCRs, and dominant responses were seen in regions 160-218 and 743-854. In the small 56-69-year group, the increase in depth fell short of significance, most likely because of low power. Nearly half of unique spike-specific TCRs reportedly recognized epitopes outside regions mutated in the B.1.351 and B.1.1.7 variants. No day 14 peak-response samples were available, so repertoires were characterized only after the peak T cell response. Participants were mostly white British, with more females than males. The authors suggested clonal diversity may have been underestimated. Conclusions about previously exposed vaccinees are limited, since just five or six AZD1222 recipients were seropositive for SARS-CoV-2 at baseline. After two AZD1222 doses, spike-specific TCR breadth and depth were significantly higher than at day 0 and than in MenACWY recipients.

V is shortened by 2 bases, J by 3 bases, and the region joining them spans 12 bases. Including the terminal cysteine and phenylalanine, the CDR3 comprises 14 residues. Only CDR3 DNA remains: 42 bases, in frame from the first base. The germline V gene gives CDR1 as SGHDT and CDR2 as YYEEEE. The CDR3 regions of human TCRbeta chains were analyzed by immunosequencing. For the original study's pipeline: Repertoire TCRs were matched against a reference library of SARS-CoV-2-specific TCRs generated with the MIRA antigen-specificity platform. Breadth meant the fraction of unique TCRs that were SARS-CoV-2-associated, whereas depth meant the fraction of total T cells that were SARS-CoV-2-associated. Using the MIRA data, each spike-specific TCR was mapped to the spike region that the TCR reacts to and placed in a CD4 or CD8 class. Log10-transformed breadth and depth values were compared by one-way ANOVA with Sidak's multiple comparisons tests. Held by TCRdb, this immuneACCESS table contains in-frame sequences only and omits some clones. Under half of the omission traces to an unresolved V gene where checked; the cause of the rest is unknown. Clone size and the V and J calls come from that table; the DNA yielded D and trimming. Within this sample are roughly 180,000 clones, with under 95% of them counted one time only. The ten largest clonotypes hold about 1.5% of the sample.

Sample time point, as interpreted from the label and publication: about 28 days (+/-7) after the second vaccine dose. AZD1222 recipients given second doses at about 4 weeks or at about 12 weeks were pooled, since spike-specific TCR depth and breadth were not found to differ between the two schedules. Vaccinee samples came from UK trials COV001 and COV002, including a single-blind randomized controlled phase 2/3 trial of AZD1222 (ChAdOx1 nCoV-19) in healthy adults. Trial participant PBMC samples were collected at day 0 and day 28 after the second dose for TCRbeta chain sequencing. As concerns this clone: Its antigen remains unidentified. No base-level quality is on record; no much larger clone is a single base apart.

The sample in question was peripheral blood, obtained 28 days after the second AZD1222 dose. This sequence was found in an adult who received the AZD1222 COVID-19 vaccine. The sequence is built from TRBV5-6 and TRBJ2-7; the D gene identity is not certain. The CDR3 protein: CASSLDPIHYEQYF. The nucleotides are TGTGCCAGCAGCTTAGATCCTATCCACTACGAGCAGTACTTC.